This passage covers 26 T cell receptor beta chains from one sample sequenced in a study of molecular identifiers for immune sequencing clone quantification. TCRdb itself ran the PCR reads through MiXCR, one entry per CDR3 protein. The table has under 650,000 distinct CDR3 sequences, 15% to 20% seen once. What was sequenced was naive CD8+ T cells from blood, with Jurkat cell RNA spiked in. The subset: FACS-sorted CD8+CD4-CCR7+CD45RA+ naive T cells. Receptors originate from a human donor in good health. Some libraries in this study had Jurkat cell RNA spiked in.

There are many counts of this clonotype. The rearrangement joins TRBV30 to TRBJ2-3; 7 bases align to TRBD2. Germline CDR1 is GTSNPN and CDR2 is SVGIG (reference sequence). With V trimmed by 3 bases and J by 2 bases, 5 bases remained unmatched. The CDR3 covers 14 residues. CDR3 sequence (DNA): TGTGCCTGGAGCAGGACTAGATTCACAGATACGCAGTATTTT. Encoded protein: CAWSRTRFTDTQYF.

This clonotype was counted many times. The chain combines TRBV5-1 with TRBJ1-2, with 10 positions matching TRBD1. This CDR3 is built from 13 residues. The trim removed 4 bases at V and 6 bases at J, leaving 3 bases unmatched. Germline loops: CDR1 SGHRS, CDR2 YFSETQ. The CDR3 sequence is CASSGDRGDGYTF. DNA for the CDR3: TGCGCCAGCAGCGGGGACAGGGGAGATGGCTACACCTTC.

This clonotype was detected ten times or more. The rearrangement uses TRBV20-1 and TRBJ2-2; D gene ambiguous. Trimming cost V 5 bases and J 5 bases, with 12 bases left between them. Germline CDR1 reads DFQATT; CDR2 reads SNEGSKA (reference sequence). CDR3 length equals 13 residues. The CDR3 DNA reads TGCAGTGCTCCATACCCCCTTACCGGGGAGCTGTTTTTT. As protein: CSAPYPLTGELFF.

With regard to this clonotype: Possible read error: a much larger clone is one base away. J is TRBJ2-7 and V is TRBV3-1, with 10 positions matching TRBD2. After removal of 3 bases from V and 7 bases from J, the junction contained 12 bases not matched to a gene. CDR1 and CDR2 from the germline V gene are LGHDT and YNNKEL (reference sequence). The CDR3 spans 16 residues. CDR3 sequence (DNA): TGTGCCAGCAGCCAGGAAATAGCGGGAGGCTCATTGGAGCAGTACTTC. Translated: CASSQEIAGGSLEQYF.

This clonotype is a singleton in its sample. This may come from a read error, since a much larger clone is one base off. This is likely a read error, given that the CDR3 carries no conserved phenylalanine or tryptophan at its end. This chain joins TRBV4-3 and TRBJ2-7, with D possibly being TRBD2 (6 bases). The germline V gene has CDR1 LGHNA and CDR2 YSLEER. This CDR3 spans 13 amino acids. Trimming pared 4 bases from V and 6 bases from J, leaving 13 bases between. CDR3 in DNA: TGCGCCAGCAGCCCCTATCGCGGGGTCGAGCAGTACCTC. The encoded protein is CASSPYRGVEQYL.

The chain links TRBV18 to TRBJ2-7; perhaps TRBD2 as D (5 bases). Per the germline V gene, CDR1 is KGHSH and CDR2 is LQKENI. CDR3 length: 16 residues. V lost 1 base and J lost 3, with 16 bases in between. The DNA for the CDR3 is TGTGCCAGCTCACCACGGTGGGGAGAAGTAGGCTACGAGCAGTACTTC. Translating gives CASSPRWGEVGYEQYF.

This clonotype came up a few times. The chain links TRBV24-1 to TRBJ2-2; a weak D match, TRBD1 (6 bases). The V gene lost 9 bases and the J gene lost 7 bases, with 17 bases spanning the gap. The CDR3 is 14 amino acids. Looked up from germline, CDR1 is KGHDR and CDR2 is SFDVKD. CDR3 loop: CATDTGQWDGELFF. The CDR3 DNA reads as TGTGCCACCGATACCGGACAGTGGGACGGGGAGCTGTTTTTT.

This clonotype was detected once. One junction end disagrees with the germline gene, perhaps due to a read error. The rearrangement joins TRBV5-3 to TRBJ2-1, with 7 bases lining up with TRBD2. TRBV5-3 is an ORF; its function is uncertain. The CDR3 totals 12 residues. CDR3 amino acids: CASSFPPGGQFF. CDR3 coding DNA: TGTGCCAGCAGCTTCCCGCCGGGGGGGCAGTTCTTC.

This clonotype appeared many times. The chain employs TRBV10-3 and TRBJ2-7; 7 bases align to TRBD1. The CDR3 runs to 15 residues. Looked up from germline, CDR1 is ENHRY and CDR2 is SYGVKD. The V segment lost 6 bases and the J segment 0 bases; nucleotides outside the gene matches: 8. For the CDR3, the DNA is TGTGCCATCAGGATAGACAGGGACAGCTCCTACGAGCAGTACTTC. Translating it yields CAIRIDRDSSYEQYF.

About this clonotype: A much more abundant neighbour one base away suggests this may be a read error. The J gene is TRBJ1-5, the V gene TRBV4-1; D is perhaps TRBD1 (5 bases). CDR3 length: 18 residues. The germline V and J ends were trimmed by 4 bases and 6 bases, with 25 bases remaining between them. In germline, CDR1 is MGHRA, CDR2 YSYEKL. The CDR3 spells CASSRSVGTMEGSQPQHF. The CDR3, as DNA: TGCGCCAGCAGCCGCAGTGTCGGGACCATGGAGGGCAGTCAGCCCCAGCATTTT.

Ten or more counts support this clonotype. The chain links TRBV29-1 to TRBJ1-1, with D possibly matching TRBD1 (5 bases). There are 13 residues in the CDR3. V lost 8 bases and J 4 bases, leaving 17 bases between the germline ends. The germline CDR1 and CDR2 sequences are SQVTM and ANQGSEA. The CDR3 is CSPALLGATEAFF. The CDR3 DNA sequence: TGCAGCCCAGCGCTTCTAGGGGCCACTGAAGCTTTCTTT. The full variable domain, with the rest looked up from reference TRBV29-1 and TRBJ1-1, is SAVISQKPSRDICQRGTSLTIQCQVDSQVTMMFWYRQQPGQSLTLIATANQGSEATYESGFVIDKFPISRPNLTFSTLTVSNMSPEDSSIYLCSPALLGATEAFFGQGTRLTVV.

In this sample, this clonotype turned up many times. The chain carries TRBV20-1 and TRBJ1-1; 9 bases align to TRBD1. V shed 5 bases, J shed 4 bases, and the junction held 11 bases outside the gene matches. Germline lookup yields CDR1 DFQATT and CDR2 SNEGSKA (reference sequence). CDR3 size: 15 residues. CDR3 sequence: CSAFEGTGKTTEAFF. The CDR3 DNA reads as TGCAGTGCTTTCGAAGGGACAGGGAAGACCACTGAAGCTTTCTTT.

This clonotype occurred a few times. The chain is built from TRBV12-3 or TRBV12-4 and TRBJ2-7; 9 positions match TRBD1. Trimming at V came to 7 bases and at J to 4 bases, leaving 8 bases not matched to a gene. The CDR3 loop spans 14 amino acids. The CDR3 loop is CASITGTGRYEQYF. The CDR3 DNA sequence: TGTGCCAGCATTACCGGGACAGGGCGGTACGAGCAGTACTTC.

The sample holds many counts of this clonotype. The rearrangement joins TRBV4-3 to TRBJ2-6; the D gene is possibly TRBD2 (5 bases). Germline values: CDR1 LGHNA, CDR2 YSLEER. This CDR3 is built from 19 residues. V was pared by 4 bases and J by 0 bases, with 19 bases between. DNA of the CDR3: TGCGCCAGCAGCCGCAGTGTTTTTGTAGGGAGCTCTGGGGCCAACGTCCTGACTTTC. As protein: CASSRSVFVGSSGANVLTF.

This clonotype was seen only once. With a much larger clone just one base away, this may be a read error. The J gene is TRBJ2-7, the V gene TRBV19; the D is unclear. The CDR3 is 15 amino acids. Germline CDR1 and CDR2: LNHDA and SQIVND (reference sequence). V dropped 3 bases and J dropped 0 bases, with 12 bases sitting between them. Here the CDR3 DNA reads TGTGCCAGTAGTATCACCGTGCGAGCCTCCTACGAGCAGTACTTC. Amino acid sequence: CASSITVRASYEQYF. The full variable domain, completed using reference TRBV19 and TRBJ2-7, is DGGITQSPKYLFRKEGQNVTLSCEQNLNHDAMYWYRQDPGQGLRLIYYSQIVNDFQKGDIAEGYSVSREKKESFPLTVTSAQKNPTAFYLCASSITVRASYEQYFGPGTRLTVT.

This clonotype was seen many times. V usage is TRBV7-9 and J usage is TRBJ2-4; 12 bases map to TRBD1. Germline assignment: CDR1 SEHNR and CDR2 FQNEAQ (reference sequence). The V and J ends lost 1 base and 6 bases, in that order; junction bases with no gene match: 1. CDR3 size: 15 residues. Here the CDR3 DNA reads TGTGCCAGCAGCTTAGAGGGACAGGGGGCAAACATTCAGTACTTC. It yields the protein CASSLEGQGANIQYF. Full variable domain (rest looked up from reference TRBV7-9 and TRBJ2-4): DTGVSQNPRHKITKRGQNVTFRCDPISEHNRLYWYRQTLGQGPEFLTYFQNEAQLEKSRLLSDRFSAERPKGSFSTLEIQRTEQGDSAMYLCASSLEGQGANIQYFGAGTRLSVL.

This clonotype came up once. The chain has TRBV11-2 and TRBJ2-2; no definite D call. The CDR3 has 17 residues. Per the germline V gene, CDR1 is SGHAT and CDR2 is FQNNGV. Trimming took 0 bases from V and 1 from J, leaving 12 bases between them. CDR3 region: CASSLERFQLNTGELFF. The CDR3 coding sequence is TGTGCCAGCAGCTTAGAAAGATTTCAGTTGAACACCGGGGAGCTGTTTTTT.

This clonotype was observed at least ten times. The V and J genes are TRBV4-1 and TRBJ1-5; 7 bases fit TRBD1. Germline V gives CDR1 MGHRA, CDR2 YSYEKL. The CDR3 sequence is 16 residues long. V shed 4 bases and J 3 bases; nucleotides not matched to a gene: 9. CDR3 nucleotide sequence: TGCGCCAGCAGCCGCGGGACAGCCCTCGACAATCAGCCCCAGCATTTT. This translates into CASSRGTALDNQPQHF.

This clonotype occurred many times. The V call is TRBV4-1, the J call TRBJ2-5; TRBD2 aligns across 8 bases. CDR1 MGHRA and CDR2 YSYEKL come from the germline V gene. This CDR3 is 17 amino acids long. With 4 bases clipped from V and 5 bases from J, the junction kept 15 bases outside the gene matches. The DNA of the CDR3 is TGCGCCAGCAGCCCCCGCCTAGCGGGCATACCCGCGGAGACCCAGTACTTC. Residues: CASSPRLAGIPAETQYF.

The table lists this clonotype with many counts. This chain uses TRBV4-1 with TRBJ2-7, with D tentatively TRBD1 (5 bases). The CDR3 is 13 residues long. From germline, CDR1 is MGHRA and CDR2 YSYEKL. The CDR3 loop reads CASSQGNGQGIFV. The CDR3 DNA reads TGCGCCAGCAGCCAGGGTAACGGGCAGGGAATTTTTGTC.

This clonotype was seen at least ten times. CDR3 bases: TGTGCCAGCAGCGTAGGGGCTAGCGGGACCTACGAGCAGTACTTC. Translating gives CASSVGASGTYEQYF. The chain has TRBV9 and TRBJ2-7; 9 nucleotides align to TRBD2. The germline CDR1 and CDR2 sequences are SGDLS and YYNGEE. The CDR3 runs 15 residues. V dropped 0 bases and J dropped 2; count of bases not matched to a gene: 3.

This clonotype has a count of ten or more. This rearrangement joins TRBV7-6 to TRBJ2-7; TRBD2 matches 9 bases. Germline lookup yields CDR1 SGHVS and CDR2 FNYEAQ. This CDR3 is built from 15 residues. Losses at the gene ends were 3 bases for V and 3 bases for J; bases not matched to a gene: 6. CDR3 sequence: CASSFSGTSSYEQYF. CDR3 coding DNA: TGTGCCAGCAGCTTTTCCGGGACTAGCAGCTACGAGCAGTACTTC.

Comment on this clonotype: A read error may be the cause here, since a much bigger clone is one base away. The chain links TRBV4-1 to TRBJ1-6, with D perhaps TRBD1 (6 bases). Germline-derived CDR1 and CDR2 are MGHRA and YSYEKL. The CDR3 consists of 17 residues. The DNA of the CDR3 is TGCTCCAGCAGCCAAACCGATCCCGGGACATTTAATTCACCCCTCCACTTT. Its translation is CSSSQTDPGTFNSPLHF.

At least ten counts were recorded for this clonotype. The chain recombines TRBV6-5 with TRBJ2-7, with TRBD2 matching over 11 bases. V dropped 0 bases and J dropped 2; count of bases not matched to a gene: 3. Germline lookup yields CDR1 MNHEY and CDR2 SVGAGI. The CDR3 is 16 residues long. The CDR3 spells CASSYSSGGATYEQYF. DNA of the CDR3: TGTGCCAGCAGTTACTCTAGCGGGGGGGCCACCTACGAGCAGTACTTC.

This clonotype showed up many times. The rearrangement joins TRBV28 to TRBJ1-5; D may be TRBD1 (5 bases). The germline V gene encodes CDR1 MDHEN and CDR2 SYDVKM. The CDR3 loop spans 15 amino acids. Deletions cut 4 bases from V and 7 bases from J, with 17 bases between. The CDR3 bases are TGTGCCAGCAGTTCCCTCCTCAGGGTTTTGCAGCCCCAGCATTTT. It yields the protein CASSSLLRVLQPQHF.

About this clonotype itself: Possible read error: a much larger clone is one base away. The chain is built from TRBV6-6 and TRBJ2-7; 7 nucleotides agree with TRBD2. Trimming took 5 bases from V and 2 from J; bases not matched to a gene: 12. This CDR3 is built from 16 residues. Germline assignment: CDR1 MNHNY and CDR2 SVGAGI (reference sequence). In DNA form, the CDR3 reads TGTGCCAGCAGTCCACCCGGCTATGGACTAGCCTACGAGCAGTACTTC. This encodes CASSPPGYGLAYEQYF.